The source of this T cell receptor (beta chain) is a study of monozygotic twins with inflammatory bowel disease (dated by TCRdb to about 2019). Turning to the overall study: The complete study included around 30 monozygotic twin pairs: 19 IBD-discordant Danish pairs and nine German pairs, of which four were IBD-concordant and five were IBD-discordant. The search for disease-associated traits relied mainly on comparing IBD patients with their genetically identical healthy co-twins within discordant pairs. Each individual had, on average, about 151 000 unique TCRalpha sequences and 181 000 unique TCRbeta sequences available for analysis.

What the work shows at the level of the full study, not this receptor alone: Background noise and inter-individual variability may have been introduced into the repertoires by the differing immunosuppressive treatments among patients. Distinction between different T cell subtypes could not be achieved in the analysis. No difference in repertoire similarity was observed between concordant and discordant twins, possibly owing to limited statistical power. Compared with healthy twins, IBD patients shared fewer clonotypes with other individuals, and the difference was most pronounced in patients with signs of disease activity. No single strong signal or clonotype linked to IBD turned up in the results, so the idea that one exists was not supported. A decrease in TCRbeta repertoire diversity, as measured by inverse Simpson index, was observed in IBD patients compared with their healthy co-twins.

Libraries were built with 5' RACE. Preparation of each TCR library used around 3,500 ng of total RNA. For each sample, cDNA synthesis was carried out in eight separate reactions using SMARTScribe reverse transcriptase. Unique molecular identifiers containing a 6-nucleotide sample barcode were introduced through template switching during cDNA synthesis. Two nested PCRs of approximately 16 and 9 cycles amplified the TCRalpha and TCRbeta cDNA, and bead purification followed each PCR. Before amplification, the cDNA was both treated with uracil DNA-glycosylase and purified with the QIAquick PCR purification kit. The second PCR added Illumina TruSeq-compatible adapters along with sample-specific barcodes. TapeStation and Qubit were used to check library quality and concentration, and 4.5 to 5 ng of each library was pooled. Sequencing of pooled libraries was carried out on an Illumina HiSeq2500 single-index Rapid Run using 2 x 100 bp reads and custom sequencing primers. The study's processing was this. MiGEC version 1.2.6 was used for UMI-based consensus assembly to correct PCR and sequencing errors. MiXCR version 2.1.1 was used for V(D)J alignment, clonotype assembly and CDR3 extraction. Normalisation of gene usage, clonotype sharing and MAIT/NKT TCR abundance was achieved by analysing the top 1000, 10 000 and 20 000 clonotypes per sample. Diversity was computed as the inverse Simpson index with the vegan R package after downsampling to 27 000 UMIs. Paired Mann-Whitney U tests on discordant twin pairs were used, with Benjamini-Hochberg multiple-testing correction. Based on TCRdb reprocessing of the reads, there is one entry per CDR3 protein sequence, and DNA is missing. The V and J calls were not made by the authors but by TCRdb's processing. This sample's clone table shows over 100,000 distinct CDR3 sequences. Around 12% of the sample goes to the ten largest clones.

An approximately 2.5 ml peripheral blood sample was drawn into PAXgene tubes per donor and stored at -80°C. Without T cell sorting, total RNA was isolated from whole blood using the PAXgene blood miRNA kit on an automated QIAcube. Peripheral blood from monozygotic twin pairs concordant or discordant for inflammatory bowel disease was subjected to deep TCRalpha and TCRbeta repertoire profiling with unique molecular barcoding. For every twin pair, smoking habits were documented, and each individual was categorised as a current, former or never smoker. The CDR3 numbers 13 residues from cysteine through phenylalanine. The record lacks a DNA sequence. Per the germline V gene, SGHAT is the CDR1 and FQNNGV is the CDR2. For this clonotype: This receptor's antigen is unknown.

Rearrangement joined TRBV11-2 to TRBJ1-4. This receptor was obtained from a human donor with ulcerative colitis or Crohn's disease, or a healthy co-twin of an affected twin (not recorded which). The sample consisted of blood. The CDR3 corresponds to CASSLGHREKLFF.